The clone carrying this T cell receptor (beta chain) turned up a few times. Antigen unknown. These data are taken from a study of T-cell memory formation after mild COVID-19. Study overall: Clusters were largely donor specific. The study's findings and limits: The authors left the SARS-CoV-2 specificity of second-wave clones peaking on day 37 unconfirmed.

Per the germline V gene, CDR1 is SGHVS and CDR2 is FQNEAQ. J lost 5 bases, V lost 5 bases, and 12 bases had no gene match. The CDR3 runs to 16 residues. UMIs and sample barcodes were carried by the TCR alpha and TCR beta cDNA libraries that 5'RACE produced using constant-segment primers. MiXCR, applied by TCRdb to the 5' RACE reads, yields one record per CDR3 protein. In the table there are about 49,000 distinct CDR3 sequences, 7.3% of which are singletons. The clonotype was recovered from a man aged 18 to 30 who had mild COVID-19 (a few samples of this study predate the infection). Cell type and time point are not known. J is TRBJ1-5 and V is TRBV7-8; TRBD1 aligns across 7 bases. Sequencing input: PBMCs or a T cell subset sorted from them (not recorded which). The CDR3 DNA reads TGTGCCAGCAGCCCCCGACAGGGCGGTTTTCATCAGCCCCAGCATTTT. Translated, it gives CASSPRQGGFHQPQHF.